These 13 T cell receptor beta chains originate from one sample sequenced in a study of OX40 agonist ivuxolimab in advanced cancers. Here immunoSEQ multiplex PCR was the method, and the copy in TCRdb shows in-frame clones only, minus some. The repertoire holds approximately 33,000 clones, with about nine tenths as singletons. Sample: CD4+ or CD8+ T cells sorted from blood, taken in a trial of the OX40 agonist ivuxolimab. These receptors were collected from an adult with an advanced solid tumor such as melanoma, head and neck, liver or kidney cancer.

V gene TRBV28 combines with J gene TRBJ2-1; TRBD2 agrees at 9 bases. This CDR3 has 14 amino acids. Germline CDR1 MDHEN, CDR2 SYDVKM. V gave up 6 bases and J gave up 8 bases; unmatched junction bases: 8. The CDR3 DNA sequence: TGTGCCAGCAGCCGCGGGGGGGCGGTATATGAGCAGTTCTTC. Protein sequence: CASSRGGAVYEQFF.

The gene calls are TRBV27 and TRBJ2-3; D might be TRBD2 (7 bases). Germline V lookup: CDR1 MNHEY, CDR2 SMNVEV (reference sequence). This CDR3 is 19 amino acids long. The germline V and J ends were trimmed by 2 bases and 3 bases, with 24 bases remaining between them. As DNA, the CDR3 is TGTGCCAGCAGTTTAAAAGGGGGGGCGGGGTACGTCAAGACAGATACGCAGTATTTT. It translates to CASSLKGGAGYVKTDTQYF.

The rearrangement links TRBV4-1 to TRBJ2-3; a possible D gene is TRBD2 (6 bases). From germline, CDR1 is MGHRA and CDR2 YSYEKL. Trimming stripped 4 bases from V and 6 bases from J, with 17 bases between. CDR3 size: 15 residues. DNA for the CDR3: TGCGCCAGCAGCCTTGTATCGGGGGATTTGGATACGCAGTATTTT. As protein: CASSLVSGDLDTQYF.

J is TRBJ2-7 and V is TRBV19, with 7 bases identical to TRBD1. After removal of 6 bases from V and 3 bases from J, the junction contained 11 bases not matched to a gene. CDR1 is LNHDA, CDR2 SQIVND, per germline (reference sequence). The CDR3 is 15 amino acids. CDR3 protein: CASSTQGDHLYEQYF. Here the CDR3 DNA reads TGTGCCAGTAGCACCCAGGGGGACCACCTCTACGAGCAGTACTTC. Complete variable domain (other parts from reference TRBV19 and TRBJ2-7): DGGITQSPKYLFRKEGQNVTLSCEQNLNHDAMYWYRQDPGQGLRLIYYSQIVNDFQKGDIAEGYSVSREKKESFPLTVTSAQKNPTAFYLCASSTQGDHLYEQYFGPGTRLTVT.

The V call is TRBV28, the J call TRBJ1-5, with D hard to call. V lost 7 bases, J lost 7 bases, and 11 bases lay in between. The CDR3 consists of 12 residues. Germline lookup yields CDR1 MDHEN and CDR2 SYDVKM. CDR3: CASTLLGQPQHF. CDR3 in DNA: TGTGCCAGCACCCTTCTGGGACAGCCCCAGCATTTT. The full variable domain, its missing parts supplied by reference TRBV28 and TRBJ1-5, is DVKVTQSSRYLVKRTGEKVFLECVQDMDHENMFWYRQDPGLGLRLIYFSYDVKMKEKGDIPEGYSVSREKKERFSLILESASTNQTSMYLCASTLLGQPQHFGDGTRLSIL.

The chain is built from TRBV7-2 and TRBJ1-1; D is unresolved. The germline V and J ends were trimmed by 5 bases and 1 base, with 8 bases remaining between them. CDR1 is SGHTA and CDR2 is FQGNSA in the germline V gene. The CDR3 is made up of 13 amino acids. The CDR3 sequence: CASSQDGNTEAFF. The CDR3 DNA is TGTGCCAGCAGCCAAGACGGGAACACTGAAGCTTTCTTT.

The chain employs TRBV5-1 and TRBJ2-1; D gene uncertain. The CDR3 length is 15 residues. V was clipped by 0 bases and J by 2 bases, with 9 bases between them. CDR1 and CDR2 (germline): SGHRS, YFSETQ. The CDR3 nucleotides read TGCGCCAGCAGCTTGGGGACGCGGACCTACAATGAGCAGTTCTTC. Protein sequence: CASSLGTRTYNEQFF.

The chain employs TRBV4-3 and TRBJ2-6; D tentatively reads TRBD1 or TRBD2 (5 bases each). CDR1 is LGHNA and CDR2 is YSLEER in the germline V gene. The CDR3 totals 16 residues. V gave up 0 bases and J gave up 2 bases, with 8 bases separating them. CDR3 bases: TGCGCCAGCAGCCAAGATTTGGGGGCTGGGGCCAACGTCCTGACTTTC. Translated: CASSQDLGAGANVLTF.

The chain has TRBV15 and TRBJ2-1, with 7 bases lining up with TRBD2. The ends lost 0 bases at V and 1 base at J; junction bases unmatched: 3. CDR1 is LNHNV and CDR2 is YYDKDF in the germline V gene (reference sequence). The CDR3 has 16 amino acids. The CDR3 loop reads CATSRDGGSSYNEQFF. Written as DNA, the CDR3 is TGTGCCACCAGCAGAGACGGCGGGAGTTCCTACAATGAGCAGTTCTTC.

This chain joins TRBV27 and TRBJ2-2, with no clear D. Per germline, CDR1 MNHEY and CDR2 SMNVEV (reference sequence). Trimming pared 3 bases from V and 5 bases from J, leaving 10 bases between. The CDR3 length is 14 residues. CDR3 residues: CASSFSVRTGELFF. In DNA form, the CDR3 reads TGTGCCAGCAGTTTTTCAGTACGAACCGGGGAGCTGTTTTTT.

The chain uses TRBV5-4 and TRBJ2-1, with 12 bases matching TRBD2. CDR3 length: 14 residues. Germline CDR1 is SGHNT and CDR2 is YYREEE (reference sequence). Trimming took 2 bases from V and 7 from J; bases not matched to a gene: 1. The CDR3 reads CASSFGLAGNEQFF. Here the CDR3 DNA reads TGTGCCAGCAGCTTCGGACTAGCGGGAAATGAGCAGTTCTTC.

The chain joins TRBV30 to TRBJ1-1; possibly TRBD1 for D (6 bases). Deletions cut 2 bases from V and 1 base from J, with 11 bases between. This CDR3 region has 14 residues. Germline loops: CDR1 GTSNPN, CDR2 SVGIG (reference sequence). DNA for the CDR3: TGTGCCTGGAGTACTGGGGGGGCGAACACTGAAGCTTTCTTT. It encodes CAWSTGGANTEAFF.

This rearrangement joins TRBV10-3 to TRBJ1-5, with D unresolved. The CDR3 is made up of 17 amino acids. Germline CDR1 and CDR2: ENHRY and SYGVKD. V was trimmed by 0 bases and J by 0 bases, leaving 12 bases between them. CDR3 loop: CAISESGNSYSNQPQHF. The CDR3 DNA is TGTGCCATCAGTGAGTCGGGGAATTCATATAGCAATCAGCCCCAGCATTTT.